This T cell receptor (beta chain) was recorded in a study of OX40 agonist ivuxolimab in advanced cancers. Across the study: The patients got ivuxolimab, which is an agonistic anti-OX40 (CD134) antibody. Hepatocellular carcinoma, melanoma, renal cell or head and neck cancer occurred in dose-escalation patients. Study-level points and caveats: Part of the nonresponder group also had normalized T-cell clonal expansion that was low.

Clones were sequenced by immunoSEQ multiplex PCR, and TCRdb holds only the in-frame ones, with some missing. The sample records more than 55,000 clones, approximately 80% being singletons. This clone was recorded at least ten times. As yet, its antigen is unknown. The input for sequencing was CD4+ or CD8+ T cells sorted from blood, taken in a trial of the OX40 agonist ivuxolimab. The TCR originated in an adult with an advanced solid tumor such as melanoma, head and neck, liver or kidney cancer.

For the CDR3, the DNA is TGTGCCAGCAGCTTAACAGACCGCTCCTACGAGCAGTACTTC. Its protein is CASSLTDRSYEQYF. The chain links TRBV5-4 to TRBJ2-7; D not certain. The CDR3 is made up of 14 amino acids. Germline loops: CDR1 SGHNT, CDR2 YYREEE (reference sequence). V was cut by 2 bases and J by 0 bases, with 9 bases left in between.